This is a list of T cell receptor beta chains from one sample in a study of OX40 agonist ivuxolimab in advanced cancers. Sequenced by immunoSEQ multiplex PCR; TCRdb stores in-frame clones only, minus some. The table lists some 38,000 clones, 80% to 90% of them singletons. Source: CD4+ or CD8+ T cells sorted from blood, taken in a trial of the OX40 agonist ivuxolimab. These receptors originate from an adult with an advanced solid tumor such as melanoma, head and neck, liver or kidney cancer. CDR3s include the opening cysteine and the closing phenylalanine or tryptophan. A D gene is named only where the DNA matches it firmly. Clone sizes are given selectively: once, few, many, or a class where the clone is expanded.

J,length,V,size,D,CDR3,DNA
TRBJ1-6,14,TRBV7-2,NA,NA,CASSLEGGNSPLHF,TGTGCCAGCAGCTTAGAAGGGGGTAATTCACCCCTCCACTTT
TRBJ2-7,13,TRBV28,NA,TRBD1,CASNGQGRYEQYF,TGTGCCAGCAACGGACAGGGCCGTTACGAGCAGTACTTC
TRBJ2-7,11,TRBV20-1,NA,NA,CSARANYEQYF,TGCAGTGCTAGAGCTAACTACGAGCAGTACTTC
TRBJ2-2,17,TRBV9,NA,TRBD2,CASSVGSSGGPTGELFF,TGTGCCAGCAGCGTAGGTAGTAGCGGGGGGCCCACCGGGGAGCTGTTTTTT
TRBJ2-7,15,TRBV7-4,NA,TRBD1,CASRPGTDISYEQYF,TGTGCCAGCCGACCCGGGACAGACATCTCCTACGAGCAGTACTTC
TRBJ2-1,13,TRBV6-6,NA,NA,CASSYGVNNEQFF,TGTGCCAGCAGTTACGGGGTGAACAATGAGCAGTTCTTC
TRBJ1-1,12,TRBV30,NA,NA,CAWEGMNTEAFF,TGTGCCTGGGAGGGGATGAACACTGAAGCTTTCTTT
TRBJ1-2,12,TRBV30,NA,NA,CAWNPGRYGYTF,TGTGCCTGGAATCCGGGCAGATATGGCTACACCTTC
TRBJ1-2,13,TRBV9,NA,NA,CASSGGRVHGYTF,TGTGCCAGCAGCGGGGGCAGGGTCCATGGCTACACCTTC
TRBJ1-2,11,TRBV6-5,NA,NA,CASSEVYGYTF,TGTGCCAGCAGTGAAGTCTATGGCTACACCTTC
TRBJ1-6,16,TRBV27,NA,TRBD1,CASSLMGDRGNSPLHF,TGTGCCAGCAGTTTAATGGGGGACAGGGGGAATTCACCCCTCCACTTT
TRBJ1-5,15,TRBV11-3,NA,NA,CASSPRAYSNQPQHF,TGTGCCAGCAGCCCTCGGGCCTATAGCAATCAGCCCCAGCATTTT
TRBJ1-3,17,TRBV7-2,NA,NA,CASSPRGGRVDWNTIYF,TGTGCCAGCAGCCCCCGAGGGGGGCGCGTGGATTGGAACACCATATATTTT
TRBJ2-7,13,TRBV7-6,once,NA,CASSPLAWSEQYF,TGTGCCAGTTCTCCTCTAGCGTGGAGCGAGCAGTACTTC
TRBJ2-7,14,TRBV2,NA,NA,CASSEPPSWYEQYF,TGTGCCAGCAGTGAACCCCCCTCCTGGTACGAGCAGTACTTC
TRBJ2-1,17,TRBV5-4,NA,TRBD2,CASSLAWGGGSYNEQFF,TGTGCCAGCAGCTTGGCATGGGGCGGGGGCTCCTACAATGAGCAGTTCTTC
TRBJ1-1,13,TRBV11-3,NA,NA,CASSLAKHTEAFF,TGTGCCAGCAGCTTAGCCAAGCACACTGAAGCTTTCTTT
TRBJ2-7,16,TRBV4-3,NA,NA,CASSQDASSAYYEQYF,TGCGCCAGCAGCCAAGATGCCTCTTCTGCGTACTACGAGCAGTACTTC
TRBJ2-4,14,TRBV4-3,few,NA,CASSQRTDPRIQYF,TGCGCCAGCAGCCAAAGGACAGACCCAAGAATTCAGTACTTC
TRBJ2-5,14,TRBV28,NA,NA,CASSPSWGPETQYF,TGTGCCAGCAGTCCCTCATGGGGACCGGAGACCCAGTACTTC